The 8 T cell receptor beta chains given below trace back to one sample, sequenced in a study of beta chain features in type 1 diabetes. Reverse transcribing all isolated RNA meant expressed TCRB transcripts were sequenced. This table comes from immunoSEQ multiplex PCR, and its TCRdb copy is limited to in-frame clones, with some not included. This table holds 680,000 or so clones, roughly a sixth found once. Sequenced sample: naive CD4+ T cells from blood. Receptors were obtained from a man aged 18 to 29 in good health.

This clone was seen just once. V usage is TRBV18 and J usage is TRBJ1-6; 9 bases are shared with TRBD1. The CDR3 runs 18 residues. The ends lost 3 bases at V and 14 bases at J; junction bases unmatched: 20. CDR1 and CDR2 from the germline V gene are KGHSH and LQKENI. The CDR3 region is CASSPWVSSGQGPLALHF. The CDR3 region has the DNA TGTGCCAGCTCACCGTGGGTGTCGTCGGGACAGGGACCTCTGGCCCTCCACTTT.

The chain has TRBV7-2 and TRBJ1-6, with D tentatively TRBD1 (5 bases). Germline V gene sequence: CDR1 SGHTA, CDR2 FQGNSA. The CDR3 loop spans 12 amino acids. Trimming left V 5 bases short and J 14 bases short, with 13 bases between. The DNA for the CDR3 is TGTGCCAGCAGCCGGGGACGGCAGACCCTCCACTTT. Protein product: CASSRGRQTLHF.

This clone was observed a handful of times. This CDR3 is CASSLGGVLRNEQFF. CDR3 sequence (DNA): TGTGCCAGCAGCTTAGGGGGGGTCTTGCGGAACGAGCAGTTCTTC. The chain joins TRBV7-6 to TRBJ2-1; TRBD2 is a possible D gene (6 bases). V lost 1 base and J 10 bases, leaving 17 bases between the germline ends. The CDR3 runs to 15 residues. Germline CDR1 and CDR2: SGHVS and FNYEAQ.

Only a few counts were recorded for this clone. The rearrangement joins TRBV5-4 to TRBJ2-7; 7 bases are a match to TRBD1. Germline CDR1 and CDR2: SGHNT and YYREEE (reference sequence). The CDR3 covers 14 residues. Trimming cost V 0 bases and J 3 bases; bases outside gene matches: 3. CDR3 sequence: CASSLEGTDYEQYF. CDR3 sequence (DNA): TGTGCCAGCAGCTTGGAAGGGACAGACTACGAGCAGTACTTC.

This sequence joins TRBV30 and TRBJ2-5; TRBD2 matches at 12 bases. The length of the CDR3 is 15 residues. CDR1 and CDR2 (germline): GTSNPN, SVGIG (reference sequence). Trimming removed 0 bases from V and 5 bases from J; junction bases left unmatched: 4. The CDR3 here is CAWSVQGLAGETQYF. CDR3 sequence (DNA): TGTGCCTGGAGTGTACAAGGACTAGCGGGGGAGACCCAGTACTTC.

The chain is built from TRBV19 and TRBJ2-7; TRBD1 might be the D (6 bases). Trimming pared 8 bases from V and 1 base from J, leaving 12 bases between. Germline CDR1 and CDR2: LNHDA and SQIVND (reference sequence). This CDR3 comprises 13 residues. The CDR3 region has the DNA TGTGCCAGTCACCGGACAGATTCCTACGAGCAGTACTTC. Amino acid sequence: CASHRTDSYEQYF.

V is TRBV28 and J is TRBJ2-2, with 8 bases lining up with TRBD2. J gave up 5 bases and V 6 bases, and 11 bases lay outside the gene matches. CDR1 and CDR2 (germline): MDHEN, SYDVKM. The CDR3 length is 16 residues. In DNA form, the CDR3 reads TGTGCCAGCAGCTCCCCCGGGGGGGAGAGGACCGGGGAGCTGTTTTTT. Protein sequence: CASSSPGGERTGELFF.

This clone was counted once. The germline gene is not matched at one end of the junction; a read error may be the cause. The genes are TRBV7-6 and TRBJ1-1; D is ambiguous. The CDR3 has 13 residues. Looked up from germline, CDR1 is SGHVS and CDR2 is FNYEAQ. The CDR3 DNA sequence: TGTGCCAGCAGCTTACGGACGAACACTGAAGTTTTCTTT. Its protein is CASSLRTNTEVFF. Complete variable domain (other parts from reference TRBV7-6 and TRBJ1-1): GAGVSQSPRYKVTKRGQDVALRCDPISGHVSLYWYRQALGQGPEFLTYFNYEAQQDKSGLPNDRFSAERPEGSISTLTIQRTEQRDSAMYRCASSLRTNTEVFFGQGTRLTVV.